The T cell receptor (beta chain) described here comes from a study of blood T cell repertoires in COVID-19 (dated by TCRdb to the early 2020s). Context from the whole study: The collaborator samples originated in the United States, Italy and Spain and spanned the acute and convalescent phases of COVID-19. The material from the prospective study consisted of cDNA or gDNA derived from T cells, B-cell-depleted T cells, or PBMCs. A freely available public database, intended as a resource for researchers studying the immune response to SARS-CoV-2, is where the repertoires were released. A de-identified subject ID, COVID-19 status, age in years and sex were almost always included in the sample metadata. The dataset comprised deeply sampled blood TCRbeta repertoires from subjects exposed to, actively infected with, or recovered from COVID-19. The samples were drawn from the first 160 participants of the ongoing ImmuneRACE study and from some 1,300 subjects provided by 6 global collaborators. Where available, HLA class I and class II types were obtained from metadata supplied by the sample provider rather than from assay-based typing.

What the authors observed across the whole study: The amount of clinical and demographic metadata varied by source and participant and was provided uncurated.

The immunoSEQ Assay, a bias-controlled multiplex PCR, was used to amplify TCRbeta CDR3 regions from genomic DNA. The authors' pipeline ran thus. The number of nucleated cells in each sample was estimated from the amplification of reference gene primers within the assay. To quantify the absolute abundance of each unique TCRbeta CDR3 rearrangement, sequence reads were collapsed and filtered. For each sample, productive Simpson clonality was calculated as the square root of Simpson's diversity index over productive rearrangements. TCRdb re-hosts the immuneACCESS table, in-frame sequences only. Its copies lack some clones; in the studies checked, an unresolved V gene accounts for under half of them, and the cause for the rest is not known. The V and J calls and clone size were taken over from that table, and D and trimming were inferred from the DNA. This sample comprises about 45,000 clones, 90% of them detected only once. The ten largest clones add up to around 17% of the sample.

A remark on this clone: This clone's antigen is unknown. Qualities for individual bases were not recorded, and no much larger clone is one base off.

Whole blood was collected in K2EDTA tubes by collaborating institutions according to the institutions' own protocols. For TCRbeta analysis, collaborator samples were shipped as frozen whole blood, as isolated PBMCs, or as DNA extracted from either sample type. Taken from cysteine to phenylalanine, the CDR3 has 14 residues. Of all the DNA, just the CDR3 is kept, 42 bases in frame from base 1. A distance of 15 bases separates the germline ends of V and J, which lose 6 bases and 4 bases respectively. The germline V gene specifies SNHLY as CDR1 and FYNNEI as CDR2. In this chain, TRBV2 is recombined with TRBJ1-2, with the D gene call left open. The sequencing sample was made of peripheral blood. This receptor was taken from a man aged 65-85 years with active COVID-19. The CDR3 protein is CASSVLSRGYGYTF. The base sequence is TGTGCCAGCAGCGTTCTATCACGGGGCTATGGCTACACCTTC.